These T cell receptor beta chains were read from a single sample in a study of control samples from healthy donors and cancer patients. Sequenced by immunoSEQ multiplex PCR; TCRdb stores in-frame clones only, minus some. The table lists around 59,000 clones, under 95% of them singletons. Sequencing was carried out using PBMCs. The source is a man aged 35-49 years with colorectal cancer. Each CDR3 is given with its conserved first and last residue. The order of the fields is D gene, clone size, V gene, J gene, CDR3 DNA, CDR3 protein. D genes are given only for firm matches. Only part of the rows carry a size: once, few, many, or a class if the clone is expanded.

D gene: TRBD1
clone size: NA
V gene: TRBV9
J gene: TRBJ1-6
CDR3 DNA: TGTGCCAGCAGCGGCCGACAGGGTGGTAATTCACCCCTCCACTTT
CDR3 protein: CASSGRQGGNSPLHF

D gene: NA
clone size: NA
V gene: TRBV2
J gene: TRBJ1-5
CDR3 DNA: TGTGCCAGCAGTGTTGGGGGTCCCAATCAGCCCCAGCATTTT
CDR3 protein: CASSVGGPNQPQHF

D gene: NA
clone size: few
V gene: TRBV5-4
J gene: TRBJ1-1
CDR3 DNA: TGTGCCAGCAGCTTGGGAGGAGAAAACACTGAAGCTTTCTTT
CDR3 protein: CASSLGGENTEAFF

D gene: TRBD1
clone size: NA
V gene: TRBV7-6
J gene: TRBJ1-1
CDR3 DNA: TGTGCCAGCAGCTCCCAACAGGGGTACTTGAACACTGAAGCTTTCTTT
CDR3 protein: CASSSQQGYLNTEAFF

D gene: NA
clone size: NA
V gene: TRBV19
J gene: TRBJ1-1
CDR3 DNA: TGTGCCAGTAGTGGTCCGGAAGCTTTCTTT
CDR3 protein: CASSGPEAFF

D gene: NA
clone size: NA
V gene: TRBV30
J gene: TRBJ1-3
CDR3 DNA: TGTGCCTGGAGTGTACAGGTCAGCTCTGGAAACACCATATATTTT
CDR3 protein: CAWSVQVSSGNTIYF

D gene: NA
clone size: NA
V gene: TRBV5-1
J gene: TRBJ1-3
CDR3 DNA: TGCGCCAGCAGCTCAAGCTCTGGAAACACCATATATTTT
CDR3 protein: CASSSSSGNTIYF

D gene: NA
clone size: few
V gene: TRBV6-6
J gene: TRBJ2-5
CDR3 DNA: TGTGCCAGCAGAACGTGGGTCCAAGAGACCCAGTACTTC
CDR3 protein: CASRTWVQETQYF

D gene: NA
clone size: NA
V gene: TRBV11-2
J gene: TRBJ1-5
CDR3 DNA: TGTGCCAGCAGCACCCACCCGGATCAGCCCCAGCATTTT
CDR3 protein: CASSTHPDQPQHF

D gene: NA
clone size: NA
V gene: TRBV9
J gene: TRBJ2-1
CDR3 DNA: TGTGCCAGCAGCGCGACAGGAGACGACAGGTTCTACAATGAGCAGTTCTTC
CDR3 protein: CASSATGDDRFYNEQFF

D gene: NA
clone size: NA
V gene: TRBV6-5
J gene: TRBJ2-2
CDR3 DNA: TGTGCCAGCATAGGCTACCCCGGGGAGCTGTTTTTT
CDR3 protein: CASIGYPGELFF

D gene: NA
clone size: NA
V gene: TRBV7-3
J gene: TRBJ1-1
CDR3 DNA: TGTGCCAGCAGGCGGCGTAAAGGATTGTTGAAGGCTTTCTTT
CDR3 protein: CASRRRKGLLKAFF

D gene: TRBD1
clone size: NA
V gene: TRBV5-6
J gene: TRBJ1-2
CDR3 DNA: TGTGCCAGCAGCTTGGCCGGGGGAGGGGGCCATGGCTACACCTTC
CDR3 protein: CASSLAGGGGHGYTF

D gene: NA
clone size: NA
V gene: TRBV6-6
J gene: TRBJ1-5
CDR3 DNA: TGTGCCAGCAGATCCCACACAGGGCGGCATCAGCCCCAGCATTTT
CDR3 protein: CASRSHTGRHQPQHF

D gene: TRBD2
clone size: NA
V gene: TRBV10-3
J gene: TRBJ2-1
CDR3 DNA: TGTGCCATCAGCACGCGGGGGGACTACACCGATGAGCAGTTCTTC
CDR3 protein: CAISTRGDYTDEQFF

D gene: NA
clone size: NA
V gene: TRBV11-2
J gene: TRBJ2-7
CDR3 DNA: TGTGCCAGCAGCACTGAAGTCCCTCTCGAGCAGTACTTC
CDR3 protein: CASSTEVPLEQYF

D gene: NA
clone size: NA
V gene: TRBV18
J gene: TRBJ1-1
CDR3 DNA: TGTGCCAGCTCACCACCGGTGGGTTTAGGCACTGAAGCTTTCTTT
CDR3 protein: CASSPPVGLGTEAFF

D gene: NA
clone size: NA
V gene: TRBV2
J gene: TRBJ2-5
CDR3 DNA: TGTGCCAGCAGAAGGGACGAGACCCAGTACTTC
CDR3 protein: CASRRDETQYF

D gene: NA
clone size: NA
V gene: TRBV5-4
J gene: TRBJ1-2
CDR3 DNA: TGTGCCAGCAGCCTGAGGGGCAGCTTATCGGGAGGCTACACCTTC
CDR3 protein: CASSLRGSLSGGYTF

D gene: NA
clone size: NA
V gene: TRBV18
J gene: TRBJ2-3
CDR3 DNA: TGTGCCAGCTCCCCGACAATTAGCACAGATACGCAGTATTTT
CDR3 protein: CASSPTISTDTQYF

D gene: NA
clone size: NA
V gene: TRBV2
J gene: TRBJ1-4
CDR3 DNA: TGTGCCGCATCAGTGATAGAAAATGAAAAACTGTTTTTT
CDR3 protein: CAASVIENEKLFF

D gene: NA
clone size: few
V gene: TRBV6-5
J gene: TRBJ1-5
CDR3 DNA: TGTGCCAGCAGACCCGGACAGATCAATCAGCCCCAGCATTTT
CDR3 protein: CASRPGQINQPQHF

D gene: TRBD1
clone size: NA
V gene: TRBV3-1/TRBV3-2
J gene: TRBJ2-5
CDR3 DNA: TGTGCCAGCAGCCTCGGGACAGGGCGAGAGACCCAGTACTTC
CDR3 protein: CASSLGTGRETQYF

D gene: NA
clone size: NA
V gene: TRBV5-5
J gene: TRBJ2-7
CDR3 DNA: TGTGCCAGCAGCGCCGGACCGACGAGCTCCTACGAGCAGTACTTC
CDR3 protein: CASSAGPTSSYEQYF

D gene: NA
clone size: NA
V gene: TRBV5-6
J gene: TRBJ1-5
CDR3 DNA: TGTGCCAGCAGCTTAATGGGGGGCGTTCAGCCCCAGCATTTT
CDR3 protein: CASSLMGGVQPQHF

D gene: TRBD1
clone size: NA
V gene: TRBV12-3/TRBV12-4
J gene: TRBJ2-4
CDR3 DNA: TGTGCCAGCAGCCGAGGAGGACAGGGGCACTTC
CDR3 protein: CASSRGGQGHF

D gene: NA
clone size: once
V gene: TRBV6-6
J gene: TRBJ1-2
CDR3 DNA: TGTGCCAGCAGTTCTCCCGGGGGAGGGAGCTATGGCTACACCTTC
CDR3 protein: CASSSPGGGSYGYTF

D gene: NA
clone size: NA
V gene: TRBV6-5
J gene: TRBJ1-3
CDR3 DNA: TGTGCCAGCAGTCGCAGCGTCTCTGGAAACACCATATATTTT
CDR3 protein: CASSRSVSGNTIYF

D gene: NA
clone size: few
V gene: TRBV20-1
J gene: TRBJ1-3
CDR3 DNA: TGCAGTGCGAGTGGACCGAACCCACCCAACACCATATATTTT
CDR3 protein: CSASGPNPPNTIYF

D gene: NA
clone size: NA
V gene: TRBV7-3
J gene: TRBJ2-2
CDR3 DNA: TGTGCCAGCAGCTTAGCAGGGATGGGGACCGGGGAGCTGTTTTTT
CDR3 protein: CASSLAGMGTGELFF

D gene: NA
clone size: NA
V gene: TRBV18
J gene: TRBJ1-2
CDR3 DNA: TGTGCCAGCTCACCCGCTCAGACGAACTATGGCTACACCTTC
CDR3 protein: CASSPAQTNYGYTF

D gene: NA
clone size: NA
V gene: TRBV19
J gene: TRBJ2-1
CDR3 DNA: TGTGCCAGTAGCCTTCCCCTAGGGGGGGAGCAGTTCTTC
CDR3 protein: CASSLPLGGEQFF

D gene: NA
clone size: NA
V gene: TRBV19
J gene: TRBJ1-6
CDR3 DNA: TGTGCCAGTAGCATCCAGGGACTACAGGGAGTCAATTCACCCCTCCACTTT
CDR3 protein: CASSIQGLQGVNSPLHF

D gene: NA
clone size: NA
V gene: TRBV11-3
J gene: TRBJ1-6
CDR3 DNA: TGTGCCAGCAGCCAGCGGGGGGCTGGTAATTCACCCCTCCACTTT
CDR3 protein: CASSQRGAGNSPLHF

D gene: NA
clone size: once
V gene: TRBV18
J gene: TRBJ1-3
CDR3 DNA: TGTGCCAGCTCCCGGGACACCCCTGGAAACACCATATATTTT
CDR3 protein: CASSRDTPGNTIYF

D gene: NA
clone size: NA
V gene: TRBV6-5
J gene: TRBJ2-7
CDR3 DNA: TGTGCCAGCATTCCAGCCCCCCCTTCCTACGAGCAGTACTTC
CDR3 protein: CASIPAPPSYEQYF

D gene: TRBD1
clone size: NA
V gene: TRBV10-1
J gene: TRBJ2-1
CDR3 DNA: TGCGCCAGCAGTGAGCCAGGGGGCTCCTACAATGAGCAGTTCTTC
CDR3 protein: CASSEPGGSYNEQFF

D gene: NA
clone size: few
V gene: TRBV5-1
J gene: TRBJ2-7
CDR3 DNA: TGCGCCAGCAGCATCACAGGGTTTGCGGAGCAGTACTTC
CDR3 protein: CASSITGFAEQYF

D gene: NA
clone size: NA
V gene: TRBV7-3
J gene: TRBJ1-1
CDR3 DNA: TGTGCCAGCGGGGACCGAAACACTGAAGCTTTCTTT
CDR3 protein: CASGDRNTEAFF

D gene: NA
clone size: once
V gene: TRBV11-3
J gene: TRBJ2-1
CDR3 DNA: TGTGCCAGCAGCCCCGACTCTAATGAGCAGTTCTTC
CDR3 protein: CASSPDSNEQFF

D gene: NA
clone size: NA
V gene: TRBV6-5
J gene: TRBJ1-1
CDR3 DNA: TGTGCCAGCAGTTACTCACAGGGCGGTGCTGAAGCTTTCTTT
CDR3 protein: CASSYSQGGAEAFF

D gene: NA
clone size: NA
V gene: TRBV5-6
J gene: TRBJ1-2
CDR3 DNA: TGTGCCAGCAGCTTCGCGGACAGTAGAGTATATGGCTACACCTTC
CDR3 protein: CASSFADSRVYGYTF

D gene: NA
clone size: NA
V gene: TRBV3-1/TRBV3-2
J gene: TRBJ1-5
CDR3 DNA: TGTGCCAGCAGCCAAGACTATGGTAGCAATCAGCCCCAGCATTTT
CDR3 protein: CASSQDYGSNQPQHF

D gene: NA
clone size: few
V gene: TRBV6-5
J gene: TRBJ1-1
CDR3 DNA: TGTGCCAGCAGAAACCCGCAGGGAACCGGTGAAGCTTTCTTT
CDR3 protein: CASRNPQGTGEAFF

D gene: NA
clone size: NA
V gene: TRBV2
J gene: TRBJ2-3
CDR3 DNA: TGTGCCAGCAGGAACAGGGGGGGAGTTGGTACGCAGTATTTT
CDR3 protein: CASRNRGGVGTQYF

D gene: TRBD1
clone size: NA
V gene: TRBV7-2
J gene: TRBJ2-7
CDR3 DNA: TGTGCCAGCAGCGTAGCCGGGACAGGGATCGAGCAGTACTTC
CDR3 protein: CASSVAGTGIEQYF

D gene: NA
clone size: NA
V gene: TRBV11-2
J gene: TRBJ1-5
CDR3 DNA: TGTGCCAGCAGCTCGGACAGAAATCAGCCCCAGCATTTT
CDR3 protein: CASSSDRNQPQHF

D gene: NA
clone size: NA
V gene: TRBV12-3/TRBV12-4
J gene: TRBJ2-7
CDR3 DNA: TGTGCCAGCAGTTTAGCGGTCGAGCAGTACTTC
CDR3 protein: CASSLAVEQYF

D gene: TRBD1
clone size: NA
V gene: TRBV27
J gene: TRBJ1-5
CDR3 DNA: TGTGCCAGCCGAACATTGACAACAGGGGGAAGACACCTAGGCAATCAGCCCCAGCATTTT
CDR3 protein: CASRTLTTGGRHLGNQPQHF

D gene: NA
clone size: NA
V gene: TRBV18
J gene: TRBJ1-1
CDR3 DNA: TGTGCCAGCTCACTTTCGCAGGAGAACACTGAAGCTTTCTTT
CDR3 protein: CASSLSQENTEAFF

D gene: NA
clone size: NA
V gene: TRBV5-4
J gene: TRBJ2-5
CDR3 DNA: TGTGCCAGCGGGGGTGGGGGTCGGAGAGAGACCCAGTACTTC
CDR3 protein: CASGGGGRRETQYF

D gene: TRBD1
clone size: NA
V gene: TRBV5-1
J gene: TRBJ2-2
CDR3 DNA: TGCGCCAGCAGCCTGGGGGACAGGGTTGGGACCGGGGAGCTGTTTTTT
CDR3 protein: CASSLGDRVGTGELFF

D gene: NA
clone size: NA
V gene: TRBV6-2/TRBV6-3
J gene: TRBJ1-1
CDR3 DNA: TGTGCCAGCAGCTTCGATGCCAGGGCGGGTTCTGAAGCTTTCTTT
CDR3 protein: CASSFDARAGSEAFF

D gene: NA
clone size: NA
V gene: TRBV7-3
J gene: TRBJ1-1
CDR3 DNA: TGTGCCAGCAGCTTAACCCCGGGAGCGGCAGTTGAAGCTTTCTTT
CDR3 protein: CASSLTPGAAVEAFF